This TCR beta chain was recorded in a study of T cells in Graves' hyperthyroidism and ophthalmopathy. Findings and caveats of the study: The blood repertoire included most of the expanded thyroid clonotypes above 0.001. Ophthalmopathy was model-predicted a median about 7.1 months pre-onset.

Worth noting for this clonotype: Its antigen is currently unknown.

Recently diagnosed hyperthyroidism of less than 2 months' duration affected patients aged 18 to 65. Diagnostic assessment was based on clinical symptoms, serum thyroxine and TRAb, thyroid ultrasound and orbital computed tomography. Amplified regions were TCR beta CDR3 sequences from RNA transcripts. HTBI primers drove first-round RT-PCR of the TCR CDR3. A single record per CDR3 protein comes from TCRdb applying MiXCR to the multiplex PCR reads. In the table there are 300,000 to 450,000 distinct CDR3 sequences, 15% to 20% of which are singletons. The origin of this receptor is a woman in her 30s with Graves' hyperthyroidism that later progressed to Graves' ophthalmopathy. The material sequenced was blood.

The CDR3 is CASSYLGRIRSYNEQFF. CDR3 coding DNA: TGTGCCAGCAGTTACCTAGGGAGGATCCGGTCCTACAATGAGCAGTTCTTC. The chain uses TRBV6-5 and TRBJ2-1, with D perhaps TRBD2 (6 bases). Germline V gene data show CDR1 as MNHEY and CDR2 as SVGAGI. The V end lost 2 bases, the J end lost 1 base, and 15 bases lay between the germline ends. The CDR3 totals 17 residues.